Shown below are 32 T cell receptor beta chains from a single sample sequenced in a study of T cell repertoires in cytomegalovirus infection. One entry per CDR3 protein, called by TCRdb with MiXCR from the reads. The sample holds more than 200,000 distinct CDR3 sequences, over 8% seen once. Sequencing used PBMCs. The receptor source for this set is a human donor in good health (CMV status not recorded). Some clones in this sample may be carry-over from other donors' samples.

The chain has TRBV7-2 and TRBJ2-7, with D maybe TRBD1 (6 bases). Trimming took 4 bases from V and 3 from J, leaving 10 bases between them. CDR3 length equals 13 residues. Germline V gene lookup returns CDR1 SGHTA and CDR2 FQGNSA. CDR3 coding DNA: TGTGCCAGCAGCTCAACAGGGATCTACGAGCAGTACTTC. Translation: CASSSTGIYEQYF.

The sample holds many counts of this clonotype. The rearrangement joins TRBV28 to TRBJ1-3, with 9 bases matching TRBD1. V lost 8 bases, J lost 4 bases, and 6 bases stayed unmatched. CDR3 size: 14 residues. CDR1 is MDHEN and CDR2 is SYDVKM in the germline V gene. The CDR3 region is CASRGQGPGNTIYF. The CDR3 DNA follows: TGTGCCAGCCGGGGACAGGGTCCCGGAAACACCATATATTTT.

The sample holds a few counts of this clonotype. The chain uses TRBV12-3 or TRBV12-4 and TRBJ2-5; TRBD2 agrees at 13 bases. CDR3 length: 18 amino acids. V shed 4 bases, J shed 5 bases, and the junction held 13 bases outside the gene matches. This CDR3 is CASSSAGTSGIMAETQYF. CDR3 in DNA: TGTGCCAGCAGTTCCGCCGGGACTAGCGGGATAATGGCGGAGACCCAGTACTTC.

A few counts support this clonotype. V usage is TRBV19 and J usage is TRBJ2-7; D is unclear. The germline gives CDR1 LNHDA, CDR2 SQIVND (reference sequence). The V end was cut by 2 bases, the J end by 0 bases, with 14 bases between. The CDR3 totals 16 residues. The CDR3 region has the DNA TGTGCCAGTAGTATAATGGGGTTGGGCAACTCCTACGAGCAGTACTTC. It is translated as CASSIMGLGNSYEQYF.

The chain joins TRBV30 to TRBJ1-1; D unclear. The V gene's germline CDR1 is GTSNPN and CDR2 SVGIG (reference sequence). CDR3 size: 15 residues. V was shortened by 0 bases and J by 9 bases, with 20 bases between the two germline ends. CDR3 protein: CAWSVRGLRLDKAFF. The CDR3 nucleotides read TGTGCCTGGAGTGTACGGGGTCTTCGGCTCGATAAAGCTTTCTTT.

This clonotype appeared many times. The chain carries TRBV7-4 and TRBJ2-4; 7 nucleotides agree with TRBD1. Germline CDR1 SGHVT, CDR2 SQSDAQ. V trimming: 4 bases; J trimming: 7 bases; junction bases outside the gene matches: 7. The CDR3 runs 14 residues. Here the CDR3 reads CASSSTGFLNIQYF. The CDR3 DNA follows: TGTGCCAGCAGCTCGACAGGGTTCCTGAACATTCAGTACTTC.

This clonotype was counted many times. The chain joins TRBV14 to TRBJ2-1; tentatively, D is TRBD1 (6 bases). The CDR3 consists of 16 residues. Trimming pared 1 base from V and 4 bases from J, leaving 14 bases between. CDR1 and CDR2 from the germline V gene are SGHDN and FVKESK. In nucleotides, the CDR3 is TGTGCCAGCAGCCAAGTAACAGGGCAGCGTTACAATGAGCAGTTCTTC. Residues: CASSQVTGQRYNEQFF.

The table lists this clonotype with many counts. The chain couples TRBV7-8 to TRBJ1-4, with D hard to call. CDR1 is SGHVS and CDR2 is FQNEAQ in the germline V gene. CDR3 size: 15 residues. V lost 4 bases and J lost 3, with 12 bases in between. Written as DNA, the CDR3 is TGTGCCAGCAGCTCCGAGGAGGCAGCTAATGAAAAACTGTTTTTT. It is translated as CASSSEEAANEKLFF.

The chain couples TRBV28 to TRBJ2-7; either TRBD1 or TRBD2 may fit D (5 bases each). The CDR3 loop spans 14 amino acids. V lost 6 bases and J lost 2, with 14 bases in between. Germline values: CDR1 MDHEN, CDR2 SYDVKM. The CDR3 nucleotides are TGTGCCAGCAGCGCCTGGGACCTTACCTACGAGCAGTACTTC. It codes for CASSAWDLTYEQYF.

This clonotype came up a few times. The chain carries TRBV2 and TRBJ1-1; D gene unclear. Germline V gene sequence: CDR1 SNHLY, CDR2 FYNNEI. Trimming took off 7 bases at V and 5 bases at J, with 14 bases between the two ends. The CDR3 spans 13 residues. CDR3: CASIHGRLTEAFF. The CDR3 region has the DNA TGTGCCAGCATCCATGGAAGGTTGACTGAAGCTTTCTTT.

This clonotype was counted ten times or more. V and J are TRBV7-2 and TRBJ2-3; D is unresolved. There are 15 residues in the CDR3. Germline V gene data show CDR1 as SGHTA and CDR2 as FQGNSA. With 2 bases removed from V and 0 bases from J, the gap between germline ends came to 9 bases. The chain's CDR3 is CASSLSFTSTDTQYF. For the CDR3, the DNA is TGTGCCAGCAGCTTATCATTTACTAGCACAGATACGCAGTATTTT.

The V gene is TRBV20-1, the J gene TRBJ1-1, with TRBD1 matching over 9 bases. Losses at the gene ends were 5 bases for V and 4 bases for J; bases not matched to a gene: 11. The CDR3 is 15 amino acids. Germline V gene sequence: CDR1 DFQATT, CDR2 SNEGSKA (reference sequence). The DNA of the CDR3 is TGCAGTGCTTACCCCAGGACAGGGGCCTCCACTGAAGCTTTCTTT. Translated, it gives CSAYPRTGASTEAFF.

This clonotype was observed at least ten times. This chain uses TRBV4-1 with TRBJ2-5, with 8 bases matching TRBD1. Germline assignment: CDR1 MGHRA and CDR2 YSYEKL. Trimming cost V 1 base and J 1 base; bases outside gene matches: 2. CDR3 length equals 15 residues. CDR3 sequence reads: CASSQVGTGQETQYF. CDR3 DNA sequence: TGCGCCAGCAGCCAAGTCGGGACAGGCCAAGAGACCCAGTACTTC.

This sequence joins TRBV20-1 and TRBJ2-3; 9 nucleotides align to TRBD2. Looked up from germline, CDR1 is DFQATT and CDR2 is SNEGSKA (reference sequence). Losses at the gene ends were 6 bases for V and 7 bases for J; bases not matched to a gene: 8. The CDR3 length is 13 residues. For the CDR3, the DNA is TGCAGTGCAATACTAGCGGGCAGCTATACGCAGTATTTT. This translates into CSAILAGSYTQYF.

This sequence joins TRBV28 and TRBJ1-2; the D is unclear. V lost 2 bases, J lost 4 bases, and 5 bases lay in between. From germline, CDR1 is MDHEN and CDR2 SYDVKM. The CDR3 runs 12 residues. This CDR3 reads CASSLRPYGYTF. The CDR3 DNA follows: TGTGCCAGCAGTTTACGGCCCTATGGCTACACCTTC.

The rearrangement joins TRBV12-3 or TRBV12-4 to TRBJ2-7, with 8 nucleotides matching TRBD2. The CDR3 length is 12 residues. The J segment lost 12 bases and the V segment lost 2 bases, leaving 6 bases of the junction unmatched. In nucleotides, the CDR3 is TGTGCCAGCAGTTTAAACGGGAGGGCCTTGTACTTC. It encodes CASSLNGRALYF.

This clonotype was seen at least ten times. The chain couples TRBV11-3 to TRBJ2-3; TRBD2 aligns across 7 bases. The CDR3 has 15 residues. CDR1 is SGHNT and CDR2 is YENEEA in the germline V gene. Germline trimming cut 0 bases from V and 4 bases from J; bases unmatched to any gene: 4. The CDR3, as DNA: TGTGCCAGCAGCTTAGAGGGCGGGAGTGCAGATACGCAGTATTTT. Protein sequence: CASSLEGGSADTQYF.

V usage is TRBV28 and J usage is TRBJ2-1; 9 bases fit TRBD1. Trimming cost V 4 bases and J 0 bases; bases outside gene matches: 4. The CDR3 runs 16 residues. The germline CDR1 and CDR2 sequences are MDHEN and SYDVKM. The CDR3 loop reads CASSSYRGLSYNEQFF. CDR3 DNA: TGTGCCAGCAGTTCCTACAGGGGGCTCTCCTACAATGAGCAGTTCTTC.

The chain is built from TRBV6-2 or TRBV6-3 and TRBJ2-6; D call uncertain. CDR3 length: 15 residues. CDR1 and CDR2 from the germline V gene are MNHEY and SVGEGT. Trimming stripped 2 bases from V and 0 bases from J, with 5 bases between. The CDR3 region has the DNA TGTGCCAGCAGTTACGCTGTCTCTGGGGCCAACGTCCTGACTTTC. It specifies CASSYAVSGANVLTF.

This clonotype was picked up many times. J is TRBJ1-4 and V is TRBV14; TRBD1 matches 11 bases. The CDR3 has 12 residues. The V gene end was trimmed by 8 bases and the J gene end by 12 bases; junction bases not matched to a gene: 5. Germline values: CDR1 SGHDN, CDR2 FVKESK. The CDR3 DNA sequence: TGTGCCAGCGGACAGGGGGCCCGCGAACTGTTTTTT. Its protein product is CASGQGARELFF.

This chain uses TRBV14 with TRBJ2-7; 7 nucleotides align to TRBD1. Germline V gene lookup returns CDR1 SGHDN and CDR2 FVKESK. V was pared by 1 base and J by 0 bases, with 9 bases of the junction left unmatched. The CDR3 has 17 amino acids. CDR3 sequence reads: CASSQVSRGRASYEQYF. As DNA, the CDR3 is TGTGCCAGCAGCCAAGTATCAAGGGGGCGAGCCTCCTACGAGCAGTACTTC.

This clonotype occurred many times. The chain has TRBV9 and TRBJ2-1, with D tentatively TRBD1 or TRBD2 (5 bases each). The CDR3 length is 15 residues. Germline CDR1 SGDLS, CDR2 YYNGEE. Trimming took off 6 bases at V and 3 bases at J, with 16 bases between the two ends. CDR3 region: CASTLGVDSYNEQFF. CDR3 bases: TGTGCCAGCACCTTGGGGGTAGACAGCTACAATGAGCAGTTCTTC.

This clonotype was counted many times. This chain connects TRBV7-2 to TRBJ1-1, with D uncertain. The CDR3 spans 12 residues. Germline lookup yields CDR1 SGHTA and CDR2 FQGNSA. Trimming removed 8 bases at V and 0 bases at J, with 7 bases between. CDR3 DNA sequence: TGTGCCAGCGCCCGGCTGAACACTGAAGCTTTCTTT. Its protein is CASARLNTEAFF.

This clonotype was seen once. This chain joins TRBV6-1 and TRBJ2-2, with D perhaps matching TRBD2 (6 bases). Trimming took 6 bases from V and 3 from J, leaving 14 bases between them. This CDR3 region has 15 residues. CDR1 is MNHNS and CDR2 is SASEGT in the germline V gene. The CDR3: CASSRLVGDTGELFF. Written as DNA, the CDR3 is TGTGCCAGCAGCCGACTAGTGGGAGACACCGGGGAGCTGTTTTTT.

Only a few counts were recorded for this clonotype. The V and J genes are TRBV7-2 and TRBJ1-6; TRBD1 might be the D (6 bases). Germline V gene data show CDR1 as SGHTA and CDR2 as FQGNSA. The CDR3 has 15 amino acids. Trimming cost V 3 bases and J 10 bases, with 16 bases left between them. CDR3 region: CASSLGTSKGSPLHF. The CDR3 region has the DNA TGTGCCAGCAGCTTGGGGACATCGAAAGGATCACCCCTCCACTTT.

There are a few counts of this clonotype. The rearrangement links TRBV29-1 to TRBJ2-1; D ambiguous. The length of the CDR3 is 15 residues. V was trimmed by 5 bases and J by 9 bases, leaving 23 bases between them. Germline V CDR1 and CDR2: SQVTM, ANQGSEA. The DNA for the CDR3 is TGCAGCGTTTACCTGGCAAGTACTACCCTCGGTGAGCAGTTCTTC. Its protein is CSVYLASTTLGEQFF.

The chain uses TRBV12-3 or TRBV12-4 and TRBJ2-5; perhaps TRBD2 as D (5 bases). This CDR3 contains 13 residues. V lost 2 bases to trimming and J lost 2 bases, with 6 bases between them. The chain's CDR3 is CASSLSGQETQYF. For the CDR3, the DNA is TGTGCCAGCAGTTTAAGCGGTCAAGAGACCCAGTACTTC.

This chain links TRBV5-1 with TRBJ1-1; no clear D gene. Germline values: CDR1 SGHRS, CDR2 YFSETQ. This CDR3 is built from 13 residues. Trimming left V 3 bases short and J 3 bases short, with 9 bases between. CDR3 nucleotides: TGCGCCAGCAGCTCGGATGGGGACACTGAAGCTTTCTTT. Amino acid sequence: CASSSDGDTEAFF.

This clonotype was found a few times. The chain has TRBV6-6 and TRBJ1-1; a weak D match, TRBD1 (5 bases). The CDR3 is made up of 17 amino acids. Per the germline V gene, CDR1 is MNHNY and CDR2 is SVGAGI (reference sequence). The V end lost 6 bases, the J end lost 1 base, and 21 bases lay between the germline ends. The CDR3 nucleotides are TGTGCCAGCAGCCCGGCGCAGGGCGGTCGTACGAACACTGAAGCTTTCTTT. Residues: CASSPAQGGRTNTEAFF.

This clonotype was counted ten times or more. The CDR3: CASSLEYEQYF. CDR3 DNA: TGTGCCAGCAGCTTAGAATACGAGCAGTACTTC. The chain has TRBV7-2 and TRBJ2-7; D unclear. Germline CDR1 is SGHTA and CDR2 is FQGNSA. The CDR3 loop spans 11 amino acids. V lost 1 base, J lost 4 bases, and 2 bases lay in between.

This clonotype was found many times. The CDR3 loop is CASSPLGGQDNEQFF. The CDR3 region has the DNA TGTGCCAGTAGTCCACTGGGTGGACAGGACAATGAGCAGTTCTTC. The V gene is TRBV19, the J gene TRBJ2-1; 7 nucleotides align to TRBD1. The CDR3 is 15 residues long. With 5 bases clipped from V and 5 bases from J, the junction kept 9 bases outside the gene matches. Germline values: CDR1 LNHDA, CDR2 SQIVND (reference sequence).

The chain uses TRBV20-1 and TRBJ1-6; no reliable D call. The CDR3 totals 13 residues. Germline V gives CDR1 DFQATT, CDR2 SNEGSKA (reference sequence). V lost 6 bases to trimming and J lost 7 bases, with 13 bases between them. CDR3 sequence (DNA): TGCAGTGCCCCTCTGGCGAGCAATTCACCCCTCCACTTT. The encoded protein is CSAPLASNSPLHF.